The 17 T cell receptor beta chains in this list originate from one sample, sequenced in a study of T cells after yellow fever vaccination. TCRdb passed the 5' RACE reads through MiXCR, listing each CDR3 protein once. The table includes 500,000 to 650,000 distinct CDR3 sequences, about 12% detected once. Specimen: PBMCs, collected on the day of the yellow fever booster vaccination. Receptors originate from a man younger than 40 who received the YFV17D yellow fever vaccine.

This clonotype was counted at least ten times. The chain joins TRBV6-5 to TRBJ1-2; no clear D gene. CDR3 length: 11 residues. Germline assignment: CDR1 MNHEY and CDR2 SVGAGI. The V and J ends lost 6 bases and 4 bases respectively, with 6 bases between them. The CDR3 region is CASSSPYGYTF. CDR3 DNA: TGTGCCAGCAGCTCCCCCTATGGCTACACCTTC.

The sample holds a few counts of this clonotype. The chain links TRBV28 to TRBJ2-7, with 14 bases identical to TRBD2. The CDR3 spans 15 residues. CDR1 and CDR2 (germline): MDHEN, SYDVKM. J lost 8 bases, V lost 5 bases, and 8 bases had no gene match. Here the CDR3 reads CASSPSGLAGAQQYF. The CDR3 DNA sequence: TGTGCCAGCAGTCCCTCGGGACTAGCGGGAGCCCAGCAGTACTTC.

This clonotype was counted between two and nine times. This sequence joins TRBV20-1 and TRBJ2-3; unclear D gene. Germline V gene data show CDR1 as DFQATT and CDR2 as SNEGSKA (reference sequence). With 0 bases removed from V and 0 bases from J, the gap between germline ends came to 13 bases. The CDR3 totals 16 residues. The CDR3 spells CSARESHYPSTDTQYF. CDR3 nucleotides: TGCAGTGCTAGAGAGTCCCACTATCCTAGCACAGATACGCAGTATTTT.

CDR3 sequence reads: CASTRTANTGELFF. The CDR3 nucleotides read TGTGCCAGTACCAGGACAGCGAACACCGGGGAGCTGTTTTTT. The chain employs TRBV6-2 or TRBV6-3 and TRBJ2-2, with D tentatively TRBD1 (6 bases). The V gene lost 9 bases and the J gene lost 0 bases, with 11 bases spanning the gap. The germline gives CDR1 MNHEY, CDR2 SVGEGT. This CDR3 has 14 amino acids.

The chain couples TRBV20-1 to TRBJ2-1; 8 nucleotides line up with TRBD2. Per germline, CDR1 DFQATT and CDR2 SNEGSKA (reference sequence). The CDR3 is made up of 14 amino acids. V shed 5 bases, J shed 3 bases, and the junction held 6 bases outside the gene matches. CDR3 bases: TGCAGTGCTCAGAGCGGGAGTGGCTACAATGAGCAGTTCTTC. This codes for CSAQSGSGYNEQFF.

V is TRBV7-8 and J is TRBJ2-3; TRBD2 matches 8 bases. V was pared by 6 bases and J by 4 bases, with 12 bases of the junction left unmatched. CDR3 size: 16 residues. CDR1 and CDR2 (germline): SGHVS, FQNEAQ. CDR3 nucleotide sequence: TGTGCCAGCAGACCGAGGAGCGGGAGTTCATCAGATACGCAGTATTTT. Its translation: CASRPRSGSSSDTQYF.

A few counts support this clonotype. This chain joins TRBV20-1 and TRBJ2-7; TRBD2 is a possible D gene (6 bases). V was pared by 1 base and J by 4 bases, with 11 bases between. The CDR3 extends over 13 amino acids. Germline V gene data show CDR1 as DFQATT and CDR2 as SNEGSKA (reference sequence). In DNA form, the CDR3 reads TGCAGTGCTAGAGGGGGGACTGGTTACGAGCAGTACTTC. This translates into CSARGGTGYEQYF.

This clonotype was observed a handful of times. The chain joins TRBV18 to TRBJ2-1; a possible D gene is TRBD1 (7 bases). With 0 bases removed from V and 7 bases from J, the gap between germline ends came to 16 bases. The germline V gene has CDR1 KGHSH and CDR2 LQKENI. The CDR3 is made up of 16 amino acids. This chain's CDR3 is CASSPPLRGAINEQFF. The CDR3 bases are TGTGCCAGCTCACCACCTCTCAGGGGGGCTATAAATGAGCAGTTCTTC.

In nucleotides, the CDR3 is TGCAGTGCTAGAGATCCCCTACAGGAGGCGAACGAGCAGTACTTC. Translation gives CSARDPLQEANEQYF. V and J are TRBV20-1 and TRBJ2-7, with D perhaps assigned TRBD1 or TRBD2 (5 bases each). This CDR3 comprises 15 residues. Germline-derived CDR1 and CDR2 are DFQATT and SNEGSKA (reference sequence). Trimming pared 0 bases from V and 5 bases from J, leaving 17 bases between.

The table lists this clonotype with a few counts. The CDR3 sequence is CASTRQGAAGELFF. In DNA form, the CDR3 reads TGTGCCAGCACCCGACAGGGGGCGGCCGGGGAGCTGTTTTTT. The V call is TRBV12-3 or TRBV12-4, the J call TRBJ2-2, with TRBD1 matching over 10 bases. After removal of 7 bases from V and 6 bases from J, the junction contained 5 bases not matched to a gene. This CDR3 spans 14 amino acids.

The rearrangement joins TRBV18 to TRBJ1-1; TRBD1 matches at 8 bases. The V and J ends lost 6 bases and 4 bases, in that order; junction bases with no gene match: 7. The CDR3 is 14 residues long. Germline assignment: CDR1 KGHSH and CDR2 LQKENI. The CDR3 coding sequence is TGTGCCAGCTCCGACCAGGGGGCTGTCACTGAAGCTTTCTTT. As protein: CASSDQGAVTEAFF.

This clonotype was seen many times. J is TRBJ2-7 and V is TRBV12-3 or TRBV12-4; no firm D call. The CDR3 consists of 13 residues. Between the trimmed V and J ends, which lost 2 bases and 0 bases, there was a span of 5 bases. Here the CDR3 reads CASSLTLSYEQYF. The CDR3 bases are TGTGCCAGCAGTTTAACACTCTCCTACGAGCAGTACTTC.

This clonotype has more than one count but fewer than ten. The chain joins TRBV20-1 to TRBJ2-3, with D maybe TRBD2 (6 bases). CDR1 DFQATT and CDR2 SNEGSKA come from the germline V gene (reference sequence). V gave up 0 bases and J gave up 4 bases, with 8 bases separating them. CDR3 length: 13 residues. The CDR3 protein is CSARDGGADTQYF. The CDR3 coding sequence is TGCAGTGCTAGAGATGGAGGGGCAGATACGCAGTATTTT.

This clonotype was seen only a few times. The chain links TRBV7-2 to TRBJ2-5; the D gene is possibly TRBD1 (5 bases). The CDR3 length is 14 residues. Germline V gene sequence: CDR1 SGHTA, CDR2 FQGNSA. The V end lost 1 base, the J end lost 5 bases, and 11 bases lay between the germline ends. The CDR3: CASSLGAGSETQYF. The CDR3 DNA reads TGTGCCAGCAGCTTAGGGGCAGGGTCGGAGACCCAGTACTTC. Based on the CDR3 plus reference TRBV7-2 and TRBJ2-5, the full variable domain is GAGVSQSPSNKVTEKGKDVELRCDPISGHTALYWYRQSLGQGLEFLIYFQGNSAPDKSGLPSDRFSAERTGGSVSTLTIQRTQQEDSAVYLCASSLGAGSETQYFGPGTRLLVL.

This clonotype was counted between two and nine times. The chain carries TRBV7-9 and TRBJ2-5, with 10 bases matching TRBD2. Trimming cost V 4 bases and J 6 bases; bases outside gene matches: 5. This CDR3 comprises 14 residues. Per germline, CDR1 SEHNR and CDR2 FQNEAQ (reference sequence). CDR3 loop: CASSSSLAGKTQYF. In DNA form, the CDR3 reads TGTGCCAGCAGCTCGTCACTAGCGGGGAAGACCCAGTACTTC.

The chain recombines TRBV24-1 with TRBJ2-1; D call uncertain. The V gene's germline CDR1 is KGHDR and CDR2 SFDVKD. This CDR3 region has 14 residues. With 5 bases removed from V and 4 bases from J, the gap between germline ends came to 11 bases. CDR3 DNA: TGTGCCACCAGTGTAGACGGCGTTTACAATGAGCAGTTCTTC. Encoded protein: CATSVDGVYNEQFF.

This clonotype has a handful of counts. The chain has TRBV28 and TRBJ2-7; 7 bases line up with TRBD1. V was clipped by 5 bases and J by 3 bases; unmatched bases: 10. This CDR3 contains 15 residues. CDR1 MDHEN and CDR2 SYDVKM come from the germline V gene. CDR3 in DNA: TGTGCCAGCAGTCACCCATCTCAGGGGGTCTACGAGCAGTACTTC. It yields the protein CASSHPSQGVYEQYF. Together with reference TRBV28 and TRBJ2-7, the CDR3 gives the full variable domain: DVKVTQSSRYLVKRTGEKVFLECVQDMDHENMFWYRQDPGLGLRLIYFSYDVKMKEKGDIPEGYSVSREKKERFSLILESASTNQTSMYLCASSHPSQGVYEQYFGPGTRLTVT.